Each of the 5 T cell receptor beta chains below was sequenced from the same sample in a study of cytomegalovirus exposure and HLA in healthy donors. It was with 60 Vbeta and 13 Jbeta primers that the PCR ran. TCRdb keeps only in-frame clones here, not all; method: immunoSEQ multiplex PCR. The repertoire holds about 140,000 clones, with about three quarters as singletons. Sequencing was done on a sample of PBMCs. These receptors were obtained from a man aged 25 to 40 in good health and CMV-seropositive.

V gene TRBV15 combines with J gene TRBJ2-7, with TRBD1 as a possible D gene (5 bases). The CDR3 runs 15 residues. Trimming stripped 0 bases from V and 2 bases from J, with 11 bases between. CDR1 LNHNV and CDR2 YYDKDF come from the germline V gene (reference sequence). The CDR3 spells CATSRERDSTYEQYF. The CDR3 nucleotides are TGTGCCACCAGCAGAGAGCGAGACAGCACCTACGAGCAGTACTTC.

J is TRBJ2-1 and V is TRBV19; D is perhaps TRBD1 (6 bases). The CDR3 is 16 residues long. The V end lost 5 bases, the J end lost 6 bases, and 20 bases lay between the germline ends. Germline V gene lookup returns CDR1 LNHDA and CDR2 SQIVND (reference sequence). CDR3 bases: TGTGCCAGTAGTCCCCGCACAGGGAAGTCAGGCAATGAGCAGTTCTTC. Its translation: CASSPRTGKSGNEQFF.

The chain carries TRBV28 and TRBJ2-7; TRBD2 is a possible D gene (6 bases). Germline CDR1 reads MDHEN; CDR2 reads SYDVKM. The CDR3 extends over 15 amino acids. The V gene lost 8 bases and the J gene lost 0 bases, with 17 bases spanning the gap. Written as DNA, the CDR3 is TGTGCCAGCGGCCGAGAGCGGGCCTCCTCCTACGAGCAGTACTTC. Its protein is CASGRERASSYEQYF.

The chain couples TRBV28 to TRBJ1-5; TRBD1 matches at 9 bases. The CDR3 has 16 residues. V trimming: 2 bases; J trimming: 7 bases; junction bases outside the gene matches: 9. CDR1 and CDR2 from the germline V gene are MDHEN and SYDVKM. The CDR3: CASSLMKGQGWQPQHF. DNA for the CDR3: TGTGCCAGCAGTTTAATGAAGGGACAGGGTTGGCAGCCCCAGCATTTT.

V is TRBV11-3 and J is TRBJ1-1; TRBD1 matches at 7 bases. V lost 6 bases to trimming and J lost 0 bases; unmatched junction nucleotides: 4. Germline V gives CDR1 SGHNT, CDR2 YENEEA. The CDR3 runs to 14 residues. The CDR3 DNA sequence: TGTGCCAGCAGGGGGGACAGACTGAACACTGAAGCTTTCTTT. Translation gives CASRGDRLNTEAFF.